The 5 T cell receptor beta chains reported below all come from one sample, sequenced in a study of Ad26.COV2.S vaccination and SARS-CoV-2 variants. Some clones are missing from TCRdb's copy, which holds only in-frame ones; the method was immunoSEQ multiplex PCR. This table has over 400,000 clones, about 90% appearing once. Treatment meaning: around 19 received Ad26.COV2.S at low or high dose, single or two shots; about 5 received placebo; per-sample allocation not given. The study sampled participants on day 63 after the first vaccine or placebo injection. Sequencing was performed on peripheral blood, taken in a trial of Ad26.COV2.S vaccine versus placebo. Receptor source: a person between 18 and 65 years old who received the Ad26.COV2.S COVID-19 vaccine or a placebo.

The chain combines TRBV4-1 with TRBJ2-4, with 13 bases lining up with TRBD2. CDR1 and CDR2 (germline): MGHRA, YSYEKL. This CDR3 has 18 residues. The ends lost 0 bases at V and 6 bases at J; junction bases unmatched: 8. The CDR3 DNA sequence: TGCGCCAGCAGCCAAGAACGACTAGCGGGAGGTAGGGGAAACATTCAGTACTTC. Its protein is CASSQERLAGGRGNIQYF.

The J gene is TRBJ1-5, the V gene TRBV18; 8 bases align to TRBD1. J gave up 7 bases and V 6 bases, and 11 bases lay outside the gene matches. CDR1 is KGHSH and CDR2 is LQKENI in the germline V gene. The CDR3 has 15 amino acids. The chain's CDR3 is CASSVAGGWGQPQHF. CDR3 bases: TGTGCCAGCTCCGTGGCAGGGGGCTGGGGACAGCCCCAGCATTTT.

In this sample, this clone turned up a few times. This rearrangement joins TRBV29-1 to TRBJ1-5, with unresolved D. Germline CDR1 is SQVTM and CDR2 is ANQGSEA. V was trimmed by 2 bases and J by 3 bases, leaving 5 bases between them. The CDR3 consists of 12 residues. The CDR3 nucleotides are TGCAGCGTTGAATTACCCAATCAGCCCCAGCATTTT. Translating it yields CSVELPNQPQHF.

The CDR3, as DNA: TGTGCCACCTCGAAGCAGGACAGAGACACCGGGGAGCTGTTTTTT. Amino acid sequence: CATSKQDRDTGELFF. The gene calls are TRBV24-1 and TRBJ2-2, with a tentative D call TRBD1 (6 bases). Trimming took off 9 bases at V and 3 bases at J, with 16 bases between the two ends. The CDR3 is made up of 15 amino acids. Germline values: CDR1 KGHDR, CDR2 SFDVKD.

The chain is built from TRBV27 and TRBJ2-7; D is possibly TRBD1 or TRBD2 (5 bases each). CDR1 and CDR2 from the germline V gene are MNHEY and SMNVEV (reference sequence). The ends were cut back, 8 bases at V and 0 bases at J, with 14 bases in the middle. This CDR3 has 14 amino acids. For the CDR3, the DNA is TGTGCCAGCGGTATACGGGGCTTCTCCTACGAGCAGTACTTC. Amino acids: CASGIRGFSYEQYF.